The TCR beta chain under discussion was sequenced for a study of blood T cell repertoires in COVID-19. About the study: Researchers got acute and convalescent COVID-19 samples from the United States, Italy and Spain. PBMCs, B-cell-depleted T cells, or T cells provided the cDNA or gDNA that made up the material.

Here immunoSEQ multiplex PCR was the method, and the copy in TCRdb shows in-frame clones only, minus some. This sample has hundreds of thousands of clones, with more than 80% found just once. V trimming: 6 bases; J trimming: 6 bases; junction bases outside the gene matches: 9. Germline V gene sequence: CDR1 MNHEY, CDR2 SMNVEV (reference sequence). The CDR3 sequence is 14 residues long. The chain employs TRBV27 and TRBJ1-1; TRBD1 matches 8 bases. This sequence was found in a woman in her twenties or thirties with COVID-19, enrolled during active disease. Sequenced: peripheral blood. The CDR3 reads CASSHRGVSAEAFF. CDR3 coding DNA: TGTGCCAGCAGCCACAGGGGGGTGAGCGCTGAAGCTTTCTTT.